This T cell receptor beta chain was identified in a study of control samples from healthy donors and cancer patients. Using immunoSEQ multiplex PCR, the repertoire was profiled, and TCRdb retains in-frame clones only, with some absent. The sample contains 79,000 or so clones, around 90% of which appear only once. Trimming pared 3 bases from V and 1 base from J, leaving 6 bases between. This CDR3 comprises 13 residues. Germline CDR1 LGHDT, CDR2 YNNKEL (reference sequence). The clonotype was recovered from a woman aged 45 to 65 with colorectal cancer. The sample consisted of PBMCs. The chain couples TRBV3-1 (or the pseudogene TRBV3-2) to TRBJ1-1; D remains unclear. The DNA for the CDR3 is TGTGCCAGCAGCCATGGCAGGAACACTGAAGCTTTCTTT. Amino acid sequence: CASSHGRNTEAFF.